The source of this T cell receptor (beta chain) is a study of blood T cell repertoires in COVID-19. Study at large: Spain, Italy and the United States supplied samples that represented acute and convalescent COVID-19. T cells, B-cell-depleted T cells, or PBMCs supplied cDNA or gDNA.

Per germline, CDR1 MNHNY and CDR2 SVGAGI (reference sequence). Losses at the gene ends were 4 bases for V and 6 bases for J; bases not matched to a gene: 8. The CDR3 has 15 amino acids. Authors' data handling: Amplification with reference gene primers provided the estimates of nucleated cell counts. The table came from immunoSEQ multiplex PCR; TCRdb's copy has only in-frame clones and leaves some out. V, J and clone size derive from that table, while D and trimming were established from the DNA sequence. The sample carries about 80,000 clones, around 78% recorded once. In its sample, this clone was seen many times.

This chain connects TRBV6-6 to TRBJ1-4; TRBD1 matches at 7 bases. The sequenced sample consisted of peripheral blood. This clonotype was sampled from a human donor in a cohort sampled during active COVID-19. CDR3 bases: TGTGCCAGCAGTTCCCCCAGGGGGGTCGATGAAAAACTGTTTTTT. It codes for CASSSPRGVDEKLFF.